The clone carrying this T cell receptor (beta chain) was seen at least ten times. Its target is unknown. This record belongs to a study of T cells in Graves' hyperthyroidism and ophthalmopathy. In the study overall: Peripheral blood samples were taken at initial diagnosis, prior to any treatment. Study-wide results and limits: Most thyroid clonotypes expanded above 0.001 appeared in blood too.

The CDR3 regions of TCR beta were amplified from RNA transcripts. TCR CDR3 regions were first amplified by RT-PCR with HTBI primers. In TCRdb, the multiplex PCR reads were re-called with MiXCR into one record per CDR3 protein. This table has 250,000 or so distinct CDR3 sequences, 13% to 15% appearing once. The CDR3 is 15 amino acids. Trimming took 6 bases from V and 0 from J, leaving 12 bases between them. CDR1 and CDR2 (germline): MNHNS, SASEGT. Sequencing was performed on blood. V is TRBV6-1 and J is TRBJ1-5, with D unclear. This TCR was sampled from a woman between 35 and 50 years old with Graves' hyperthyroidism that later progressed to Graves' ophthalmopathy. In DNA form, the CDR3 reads TGTGCCAGCAGGTTGGACGGTTTTAGCAATCAGCCCCAGCATTTT. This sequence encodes CASRLDGFSNQPQHF.